The rows below give T cell receptor beta chains drawn from one sample of a study of T cell responses to AZD1222 COVID-19 vaccine. Measured with immunoSEQ multiplex PCR; TCRdb has only the in-frame clones, and not every one. The data contain around 140,000 clones, approximately 85% of them singletons. The sample consisted of peripheral blood, taken 28 days after the second dose of the MenACWY control vaccine. The source is an adult who received the MenACWY meningococcal vaccine as a control. The conserved cysteine and the conserved F or W are not part of the CDR3 here. Not every row has a clone size; where given, it reads once, few, many or a size class.

V gene: TRBV3-1/TRBV3-2; clone size: .; J gene: TRBJ2-6; CDR3 protein: ASSPGTGRSGANVLT
V gene: TRBV21-1; clone size: .; J gene: TRBJ2-7; CDR3 protein: ASSKVNRTYEQY
V gene: TRBV18; clone size: many; J gene: TRBJ2-3; CDR3 protein: ASSPLRRGTDTQY
V gene: TRBV6-6; clone size: .; J gene: TRBJ2-7; CDR3 protein: ASSPCFSGRPPCYEQY
V gene: TRBV28; clone size: .; J gene: TRBJ1-6; CDR3 protein: ASETPVGRGTEDSPLH
V gene: TRBV5-1; clone size: once; J gene: TRBJ1-2; CDR3 protein: ASSLAGLEGYT
V gene: TRBV2; clone size: .; J gene: TRBJ1-5; CDR3 protein: ASRGVNQPQH
V gene: TRBV11-3; clone size: .; J gene: TRBJ2-4; CDR3 protein: ASSLGQGQGIQY
V gene: TRBV11-3; clone size: .; J gene: TRBJ1-6; CDR3 protein: ASSFQGYNSPLH
V gene: TRBV5-1; clone size: .; J gene: TRBJ1-6; CDR3 protein: ASSLDDRGNSPLH
V gene: TRBV28; clone size: few; J gene: TRBJ1-4; CDR3 protein: ASTGTYRVTNEKLF
V gene: TRBV7-3; clone size: .; J gene: TRBJ1-1; CDR3 protein: ASSLTGTANTEAF
V gene: TRBV14; clone size: .; J gene: TRBJ2-4; CDR3 protein: ASSRGRRDIQY
V gene: TRBV5-1; clone size: .; J gene: TRBJ2-3; CDR3 protein: ASSFGTSTDTQY
V gene: TRBV7-8; clone size: once; J gene: TRBJ1-4; CDR3 protein: ASSLFYLGRNNEKLF